Only one count was recorded for the clone carrying this T cell receptor beta chain. The antigen is undetermined. This specimen comes from a study of shared clonotypes between healthy human individuals. Study-wide findings and caveats: Several donors shared about 5% of their naive CD4 clonotypes. Exclusively blood specimens were collected; tissue repertoires likely differ. Among the subsets, naive ones generally showed larger estimated richness than memory ones. Deeper or shallower sequencing was expected to change how clonotypes are shared among donors.

Only in-frame clones appear in the TCRdb table, and some are missing; sequencing was by immunoSEQ multiplex PCR. The repertoire holds 650,000 to 700,000 clones, with 90% as singletons. The ends lost 0 bases at V and 2 bases at J; junction bases unmatched: 8. CDR3 size: 17 residues. Per the germline V gene, CDR1 is ENHRY and CDR2 is SYGVKD. V and J are TRBV10-3 and TRBJ2-3, with 7 bases aligning to TRBD2. This receptor was obtained from a man younger than 35 in good health. Some clones in this sample may be carry-over from other donors' samples. The source material was memory CD8+ T cells from PBMCs. Noted subset: CD45RO+ cells pooled with CCR7-negative TemRA cells. This chain's CDR3 is CAISESIRSGTTDTQYF. DNA for the CDR3: TGTGCCATCAGTGAGTCGATAAGAAGCGGGACCACAGATACGCAGTATTTT.